Presented here are 15 T cell receptor beta chains from one specimen sequenced in a study of blood T cell repertoires in COVID-19. Sequenced by immunoSEQ multiplex PCR; TCRdb stores in-frame clones only, minus some. This table holds fewer than 250,000 clones, approximately 81% found once. Specimen: peripheral blood. These receptor sequences come from a woman of 80 years or more with COVID-19, enrolled during active disease.

V usage is TRBV5-4 and J usage is TRBJ2-2; D is unresolved. The CDR3 has 14 amino acids. The germline CDR1 and CDR2 sequences are SGHNT and YYREEE (reference sequence). V lost 0 bases and J 5 bases, leaving 8 bases between the germline ends. CDR3 nucleotides: TGTGCCAGCAGCTTGGACAGATTGACCGGGGAGCTGTTTTTT. It yields the protein CASSLDRLTGELFF.

The J gene is TRBJ2-7, the V gene TRBV5-1; 9 bases agree with TRBD1. This CDR3 is 14 amino acids long. Germline-derived CDR1 and CDR2 are SGHRS and YFSETQ. The junction had 4 bases not matched to a gene; V was cut back by 2 bases and J by 4 bases. CDR3 coding DNA: TGCGCCAGCAGCTTCGGACAGGGGACATACGAGCAGTACTTC. This encodes CASSFGQGTYEQYF.

The chain uses TRBV28 and TRBJ1-1, with D tentatively TRBD1 (5 bases). V dropped 6 bases and J dropped 6 bases, with 11 bases sitting between them. Looked up from germline, CDR1 is MDHEN and CDR2 is SYDVKM. The CDR3 contains 12 residues. The CDR3 DNA reads as TGTGCCAGCAGGCGGGGGTTTTCTGAAGCTTTCTTT. This translates into CASRRGFSEAFF.

This rearrangement joins TRBV6-5 to TRBJ2-1; D is perhaps TRBD2 (7 bases). Germline V gene data show CDR1 as MNHEY and CDR2 as SVGAGI. This CDR3 has 15 amino acids. The V and J ends lost 6 bases and 4 bases respectively, with 16 bases between them. CDR3 region: CASSKTGGPYNEQFF. The CDR3 region has the DNA TGTGCCAGCAGCAAGACCGGGGGGCCATACAATGAGCAGTTCTTC.

The rearrangement joins TRBV18 to TRBJ2-6; D is unclear. Germline CDR1 reads KGHSH; CDR2 reads LQKENI. The CDR3 sequence is 15 residues long. V was cut by 2 bases and J by 0 bases, with 5 bases left in between. This CDR3 reads CASSPTSSGANVLTF. The CDR3 DNA reads TGTGCCAGCTCACCAACGAGCTCTGGGGCCAACGTCCTGACTTTC.

V and J are TRBV7-9 and TRBJ1-2, with 7 bases fitting TRBD1. CDR1 SEHNR and CDR2 FQNEAQ come from the germline V gene (reference sequence). This CDR3 has 13 amino acids. V lost 6 bases to trimming and J lost 3 bases; unmatched junction nucleotides: 4. CDR3 DNA: TGTGCCAGCAGGGTAACAGGGGACTATGGCTACACCTTC. It is translated as CASRVTGDYGYTF.

The rearrangement links TRBV5-6 to TRBJ2-3; 7 bases match TRBD2. The V gene's germline CDR1 is SGHDT and CDR2 YYEEEE. The CDR3 is made up of 17 amino acids. V shed 4 bases and J 5 bases; nucleotides not matched to a gene: 16. CDR3 nucleotide sequence: TGTGCCAGCAGCGTTTTTCGGGGGGAGAGGCACGGAGATACGCAGTATTTT. Protein: CASSVFRGERHGDTQYF. Together with reference TRBV5-6 and TRBJ2-3, the CDR3 gives the full variable domain: DAGVTQSPTHLIKTRGQQVTLRCSPKSGHDTVSWYQQALGQGPQFIFQYYEEEERQRGNFPDRFSGHQFPNYSSELNVNALLLGDSALYLCASSVFRGERHGDTQYFGPGTRLTVL.

This rearrangement joins TRBV6-5 to TRBJ1-5, with D hard to call. Germline CDR1 reads MNHEY; CDR2 reads SVGAGI. Trimming left V 3 bases short and J 1 base short, with 4 bases between. This CDR3 has 13 amino acids. The CDR3 coding sequence is TGTGCCAGCAGTTATGAGAGCAATCAGCCCCAGCATTTT. Amino acid sequence: CASSYESNQPQHF.

The chain couples TRBV19 to TRBJ2-1; 9 nucleotides line up with TRBD2. This CDR3 spans 15 amino acids. With 7 bases clipped from V and 8 bases from J, the junction kept 12 bases outside the gene matches. Germline CDR1 LNHDA, CDR2 SQIVND (reference sequence). The CDR3 DNA follows: TGTGCCAGTACCCTACGGGCGGGGGGGTTCGATGAGCAGTTCTTC. This gives the protein CASTLRAGGFDEQFF. Drawing the rest from reference TRBV19 and TRBJ2-1, the complete variable domain is DGGITQSPKYLFRKEGQNVTLSCEQNLNHDAMYWYRQDPGQGLRLIYYSQIVNDFQKGDIAEGYSVSREKKESFPLTVTSAQKNPTAFYLCASTLRAGGFDEQFFGPGTRLTVL.

This rearrangement joins TRBV7-2 to TRBJ2-5, with 8 bases identical to TRBD2. V lost 2 bases to trimming and J lost 2 bases; unmatched junction nucleotides: 1. The CDR3 covers 14 residues. Germline V lookup: CDR1 SGHTA, CDR2 FQGNSA. The CDR3 coding sequence is TGTGCCAGCAGCTTACAGCGGGGGCAAGAGACCCAGTACTTC. It yields the protein CASSLQRGQETQYF.

Notes on this clone: Within the sample, other DNA sequences also encode this same CDR3. This chain uses TRBV6-5 with TRBJ1-1; 8 bases are a match to TRBD1. The junction had 2 bases not matched to a gene; V was cut back by 6 bases and J by 5 bases. Germline CDR1 is MNHEY and CDR2 is SVGAGI. This CDR3 has 12 amino acids. CDR3 coding DNA: TGTGCCAGCAGCCGACAGGGGACTGAAGCTTTCTTT. Amino acids: CASSRQGTEAFF.

As regards this clone: This same CDR3 is encoded by further DNA sequences in the sample. The chain joins TRBV2 to TRBJ1-2; 10 positions agree with TRBD1. The CDR3 totals 13 residues. Germline V lookup: CDR1 SNHLY, CDR2 FYNNEI. The V segment lost 6 bases and the J segment 4 bases; nucleotides outside the gene matches: 2. CDR3 DNA: TGTGCCAGCAGGAGGACAGGGGGCTATGGCTACACCTTC. It translates to CASRRTGGYGYTF.

J is TRBJ1-4 and V is TRBV10-3, with TRBD1 identical over 11 bases. Germline values: CDR1 ENHRY, CDR2 SYGVKD. The CDR3 spans 15 residues. V lost 4 bases to trimming and J lost 4 bases; unmatched junction nucleotides: 2. The CDR3 is CAISGGQGVNEKLFF. The CDR3, as DNA: TGTGCCATCAGTGGGGGACAGGGGGTTAATGAAAAACTGTTTTTT.

As to this clone: This same CDR3 is encoded by further DNA sequences in the sample. The V and J genes are TRBV5-1 and TRBJ2-5; D might be TRBD2 (6 bases). Trimming removed 1 base from V and 1 base from J, with 8 bases in between. This CDR3 has 14 residues. CDR1 and CDR2 (germline): SGHRS, YFSETQ. CDR3 nucleotide sequence: TGCGCCAGCAGCTTGTCGGGGGTCCAAGAGACCCAGTACTTC. This encodes CASSLSGVQETQYF. The full variable domain, rest sourced from reference TRBV5-1 and TRBJ2-5, is KAGVTQTPRYLIKTRGQQVTLSCSPISGHRSVSWYQQTPGQGLQFLFEYFSETQRNKGNFPGRFSGRQFSNSRSEMNVSTLELGDSALYLCASSLSGVQETQYFGPGTRLLVL.

On this clone: An end of the junction differs from the germline gene, which may be a read error. V and J are TRBV11-2 and TRBJ1-4; D unclear. Germline-derived CDR1 and CDR2 are SGHAT and FQNNGV. The CDR3 contains 13 residues. The CDR3 here is CASSLGSNEKLFF. As DNA, the CDR3 is TGTGCCAGCAGTTTAGGTAGCAATGAAAAACTGTTTTTT.